The 20 T cell receptor beta chains below come from one sample, sequenced in a study of blood T cells in healthy people across ages. Then a second PCR, running about 6 to 12 cycles, was carried out with a sample-barcoded 5' primer and a J-beta primer mix. TCRdb re-analysed the 5' RACE reads in MiXCR, keeping a single row per CDR3 protein. The table has about 1.5 million distinct CDR3 sequences, approximately 43% seen once. The sample comprised blood. The receptors stem from a young woman in good health.

This clonotype was detected once. The V and J genes are TRBV18 and TRBJ1-4; D gene ambiguous. The CDR3 consists of 15 residues. Trimming removed 2 bases from V and 6 bases from J, with 13 bases in between. The germline gives CDR1 KGHSH, CDR2 LQKENI. The CDR3 region has the DNA TGTGCCAGCTCACCAGCAAGAGGCGGAGATGAAAAACTGTTTTTT. Encoded protein: CASSPARGGDEKLFF.

This clonotype was counted between two and nine times. The chain has TRBV4-1 and TRBJ1-1; TRBD1 matches at 7 bases. This CDR3 comprises 13 residues. After removal of 3 bases from V and 4 bases from J, the junction contained 2 bases not matched to a gene. Germline CDR1 reads MGHRA; CDR2 reads YSYEKL. The CDR3 sequence: CASSHTGATEAFF. The CDR3 region has the DNA TGCGCCAGCAGCCACACAGGGGCCACTGAAGCTTTCTTT.

The chain joins TRBV7-2 to TRBJ1-1; 11 nucleotides match TRBD1. V lost 1 base, J lost 1 base, and 2 bases stayed unmatched. The CDR3 is made up of 16 amino acids. Germline loops: CDR1 SGHTA, CDR2 FQGNSA. CDR3 sequence reads: CASSLGDRGWNTEAFF. CDR3 DNA: TGTGCCAGCAGCTTAGGGGACAGGGGGTGGAACACTGAAGCTTTCTTT.

This clonotype appeared a few times. J is TRBJ2-1 and V is TRBV4-3, with no clear D. The germline V gene encodes CDR1 LGHNA and CDR2 YSLEER. Trimming took 0 bases from V and 4 from J, leaving 10 bases between them. The CDR3 contains 15 residues. The CDR3 DNA sequence: TGCGCCAGCAGCCAAGATAAGGGTCGGTACAATGAGCAGTTCTTC. Translating gives CASSQDKGRYNEQFF.

The CDR3 is CASSLGLTEGAQYF. CDR3 in DNA: TGTGCCAGCAGCTTAGGGCTTACCGAGGGGGCCCAGTACTTC. The gene calls are TRBV11-2 and TRBJ2-5, with a weak D call TRBD1 (6 bases). Germline-derived CDR1 and CDR2 are SGHAT and FQNNGV. V was cut by 1 base and J by 9 bases, with 15 bases left in between. The CDR3 is 14 residues long.

This clonotype has just a few counts. The V call is TRBV6-5, the J call TRBJ1-2; no definite D call. Germline values: CDR1 MNHEY, CDR2 SVGAGI. There are 15 residues in the CDR3. V shed 3 bases and J shed 6 bases, with 17 bases lying between them. In nucleotides, the CDR3 is TGTGCCAGCAGTTATGGGGAACTCGCTATGGATGGCTACACCTTC. It specifies CASSYGELAMDGYTF.

J is TRBJ1-1 and V is TRBV20-1; D unclear. Germline CDR1 and CDR2: DFQATT and SNEGSKA (reference sequence). The CDR3 sequence is 12 residues long. Trimming took 0 bases from V and 6 from J, leaving 8 bases between them. The CDR3 loop is CSAREVNAEAFF. The CDR3 DNA reads TGCAGTGCTAGAGAAGTTAACGCTGAAGCTTTCTTT.

The chain combines TRBV12-3 or TRBV12-4 with TRBJ1-4, with D uncertain. V was cut by 8 bases and J by 6 bases, with 19 bases left in between. This CDR3 comprises 15 residues. CDR3 in amino acids: CASRTSYGIDEKLFF. The CDR3 bases are TGTGCCAGCCGTACTAGTTACGGGATTGATGAAAAACTGTTTTTT.

In this sample, this clonotype turned up a few times. The chain recombines TRBV10-2 with TRBJ1-2; D gene ambiguous. V was pared by 0 bases and J by 5 bases, with 13 bases between. The germline CDR1 and CDR2 sequences are WSHSY and SAAADI. The CDR3 contains 15 residues. The DNA of the CDR3 is TGCGCCAGCAGTGAGTCGTTCCGGGGAGATTATGGCTACACCTTC. This encodes CASSESFRGDYGYTF.

The CDR3 reads CASSRQGCEQYF. In DNA, the CDR3 is TGTGCCAGCAGCAGACAGGGCTGCGAGCAGTACTTC. This chain links TRBV7-6 with TRBJ2-4; 7 bases are shared with TRBD1. The J call is in doubt because the DNA end fits TRBJ2-7 better. The CDR3 runs to 12 residues. CDR1 and CDR2 (germline): SGHVS, FNYEAQ.

In this sample, this clonotype turned up a few times. The rearrangement joins TRBV5-1 to TRBJ2-5, with 8 bases that match TRBD1. This CDR3 is built from 15 residues. Losses at the gene ends were 1 base for V and 5 bases for J; bases not matched to a gene: 7. Per the germline V gene, CDR1 is SGHRS and CDR2 is YFSETQ. This CDR3 is CASSLFGQGSETQYF. DNA for the CDR3: TGCGCCAGCAGCTTGTTCGGACAGGGATCGGAGACCCAGTACTTC. Combining the CDR3 with reference TRBV5-1 and TRBJ2-5 gives the whole variable domain KAGVTQTPRYLIKTRGQQVTLSCSPISGHRSVSWYQQTPGQGLQFLFEYFSETQRNKGNFPGRFSGRQFSNSRSEMNVSTLELGDSALYLCASSLFGQGSETQYFGPGTRLLVL.

This clonotype has only a few counts. The CDR3 DNA reads TGTGCCAGCAGTCAGGGGCCCTATCAGCCCCAGCATTTT. It translates to CASSQGPYQPQHF. This chain uses TRBV12-3 or TRBV12-4 with TRBJ1-5; possible D gene TRBD1, 6 bases. Trimming removed 5 bases at V and 5 bases at J, with 10 bases between. CDR3 length: 13 residues.

The gene calls are TRBV12-3 or TRBV12-4 and TRBJ2-3; D is uncertain. With 6 bases removed from V and 2 bases from J, the gap between germline ends came to 9 bases. CDR3 size: 13 residues. CDR3: CASRDTITDTQYF. The DNA for the CDR3 is TGTGCCAGCAGGGATACAATCACAGATACGCAGTATTTT.

This clonotype has only a few counts. The chain combines TRBV20-1 with TRBJ1-6; the D gene is possibly TRBD1 (5 bases). V lost 3 bases to trimming and J lost 8 bases, with 14 bases between them. This CDR3 spans 14 amino acids. From germline, CDR1 is DFQATT and CDR2 SNEGSKA (reference sequence). In DNA, the CDR3 is TGCAGTGCTAGGGAGGGGAACGGTTATTCACCCCTCCACTTT. Protein product: CSAREGNGYSPLHF.

There are many counts of this clonotype. The rearrangement uses TRBV4-2 and TRBJ2-6; D may be TRBD1 or TRBD2 (5 bases each). Trimming took 4 bases from V and 0 from J, leaving 16 bases between them. Germline V gene data show CDR1 as LGHNA and CDR2 as YNFKEQ. The CDR3 length is 18 residues. The CDR3 loop is CASSPLGTANSGANVLTF. The DNA of the CDR3 is TGTGCCAGCAGCCCCCTAGGGACCGCTAACTCTGGGGCCAACGTCCTGACTTTC.

In nucleotides, the CDR3 is TGTGCCAGCAGTGAAGCGGGGGGGAACACTGAAGCTTTCTTT. This sequence encodes CASSEAGGNTEAFF. The chain links TRBV6-1 to TRBJ1-1; D is perhaps TRBD1 (5 bases). Germline V gene data show CDR1 as MNHNS and CDR2 as SASEGT. Between the trimmed V and J ends, which lost 0 bases and 1 base, there was a span of 6 bases. The CDR3 runs 14 residues.

This sequence joins TRBV12-5 and TRBJ2-1; D remains unclear. CDR3 size: 13 residues. Deletions cut 7 bases from V and 1 base from J, with 8 bases between. From germline, CDR1 is LGHNT and CDR2 FRNRAP. The CDR3 region is CASAVTSYNEQFF. CDR3 sequence (DNA): TGTGCTAGTGCGGTAACTTCCTACAATGAGCAGTTCTTC.

In this sample, this clonotype turned up a few times. The V gene is TRBV7-2, the J gene TRBJ2-1, with D perhaps matching TRBD1 (5 bases). CDR1 is SGHTA and CDR2 is FQGNSA in the germline V gene. The germline V and J ends were trimmed by 5 bases and 3 bases, with 17 bases remaining between them. The CDR3 has 16 residues. CDR3: CASSGTGGVVYNEQFF. CDR3 DNA sequence: TGTGCCAGCAGCGGCACAGGTGGAGTGGTCTACAATGAGCAGTTCTTC.

This clonotype was counted only a few times. The chain couples TRBV7-2 to TRBJ2-3, with 10 bases aligning to TRBD2. This CDR3 has 17 residues. V lost 1 base, J lost 4 bases, and 8 bases stayed unmatched. The germline gives CDR1 SGHTA, CDR2 FQGNSA. Here the CDR3 DNA reads TGTGCCAGCAGCTTAGTGGCTAGCGGGAGTATCCCAGATACGCAGTATTTT. It translates to CASSLVASGSIPDTQYF.

CDR3 in amino acids: CASSSGTQPYEQYF. DNA of the CDR3: TGTGCCAGCAGCTCCGGGACCCAACCCTACGAGCAGTACTTC. This sequence joins TRBV11-2 and TRBJ2-7; the D gene could be TRBD1 or TRBD2 (5 bases each). V was trimmed by 4 bases and J by 2 bases, leaving 12 bases between them. CDR1 and CDR2 from the germline V gene are SGHAT and FQNNGV. The CDR3 consists of 14 residues.